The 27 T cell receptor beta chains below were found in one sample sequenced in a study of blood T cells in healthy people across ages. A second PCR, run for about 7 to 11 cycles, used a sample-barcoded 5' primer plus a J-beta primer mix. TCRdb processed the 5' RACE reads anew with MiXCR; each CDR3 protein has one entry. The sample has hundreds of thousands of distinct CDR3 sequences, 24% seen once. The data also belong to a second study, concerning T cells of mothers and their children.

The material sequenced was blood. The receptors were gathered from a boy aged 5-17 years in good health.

CDR3 in DNA: TGTGCCAGCAGCTACGGGACTGCAAATGAGCAGTTCTTC. Translating gives CASSYGTANEQFF. The V and J genes are TRBV27 and TRBJ2-1, with D possibly being TRBD2 (6 bases). Trimming took 6 bases from V and 7 from J, leaving 13 bases between them. CDR1 and CDR2 (germline): MNHEY, SMNVEV (reference sequence). The CDR3 has 13 amino acids.

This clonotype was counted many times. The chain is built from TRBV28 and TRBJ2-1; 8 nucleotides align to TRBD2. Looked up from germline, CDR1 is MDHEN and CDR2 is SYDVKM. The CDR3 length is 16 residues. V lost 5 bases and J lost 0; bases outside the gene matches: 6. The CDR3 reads CASSASGLVSYNEQFF. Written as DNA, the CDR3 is TGTGCCAGCAGTGCGTCGGGACTAGTCTCCTACAATGAGCAGTTCTTC. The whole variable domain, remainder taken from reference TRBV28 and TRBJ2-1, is DVKVTQSSRYLVKRTGEKVFLECVQDMDHENMFWYRQDPGLGLRLIYFSYDVKMKEKGDIPEGYSVSREKKERFSLILESASTNQTSMYLCASSASGLVSYNEQFFGPGTRLTVL.

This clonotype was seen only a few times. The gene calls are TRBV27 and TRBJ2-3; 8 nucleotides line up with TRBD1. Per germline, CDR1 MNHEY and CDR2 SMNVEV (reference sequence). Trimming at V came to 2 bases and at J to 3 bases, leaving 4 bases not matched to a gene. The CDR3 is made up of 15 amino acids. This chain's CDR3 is CASSLARGRTDTQYF. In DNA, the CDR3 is TGTGCCAGCAGTTTAGCCAGGGGGCGTACAGATACGCAGTATTTT.

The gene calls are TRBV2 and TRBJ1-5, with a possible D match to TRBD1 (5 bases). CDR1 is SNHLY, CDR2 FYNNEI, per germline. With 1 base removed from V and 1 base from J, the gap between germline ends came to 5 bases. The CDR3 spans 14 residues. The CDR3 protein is CASSEGGSNQPQHF. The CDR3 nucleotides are TGTGCCAGCAGTGAAGGGGGGAGCAATCAGCCCCAGCATTTT.

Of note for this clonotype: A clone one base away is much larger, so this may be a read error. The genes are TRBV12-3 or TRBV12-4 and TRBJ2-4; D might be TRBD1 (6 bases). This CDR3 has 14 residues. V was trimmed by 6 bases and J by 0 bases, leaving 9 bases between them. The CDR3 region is CASSYRVAKNIQYF. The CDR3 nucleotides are TGTGCCAGCAGCTACAGGGTAGCCAAAAACATTCAGTACTTC.

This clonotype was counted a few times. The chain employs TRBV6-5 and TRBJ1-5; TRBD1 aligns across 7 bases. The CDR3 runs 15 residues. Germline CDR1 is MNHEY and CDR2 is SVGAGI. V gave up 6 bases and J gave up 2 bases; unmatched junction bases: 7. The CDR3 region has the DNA TGTGCCAGCAGAAGGGACAGTTCTGGCAATCAGCCCCAGCATTTT. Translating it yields CASRRDSSGNQPQHF.

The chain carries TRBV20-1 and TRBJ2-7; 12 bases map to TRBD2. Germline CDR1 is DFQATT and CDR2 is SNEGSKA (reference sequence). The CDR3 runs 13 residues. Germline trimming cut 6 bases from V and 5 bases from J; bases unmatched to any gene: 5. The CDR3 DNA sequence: TGCAGTGCCCGGACTAGCGGGAAGGACGAGCAGTACTTC. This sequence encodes CSARTSGKDEQYF.

Here the CDR3 reads CASSLEGDRTDTQYF. The CDR3 region has the DNA TGTGCCAGCAGTTTGGAGGGGGACCGCACAGATACGCAGTATTTT. V is TRBV28 and J is TRBJ2-3; D tentatively fits TRBD1 or TRBD2 (6 bases each). Germline-derived CDR1 and CDR2 are MDHEN and SYDVKM. Trimming stripped 3 bases from V and 1 base from J, with 11 bases between. CDR3 length: 15 residues.

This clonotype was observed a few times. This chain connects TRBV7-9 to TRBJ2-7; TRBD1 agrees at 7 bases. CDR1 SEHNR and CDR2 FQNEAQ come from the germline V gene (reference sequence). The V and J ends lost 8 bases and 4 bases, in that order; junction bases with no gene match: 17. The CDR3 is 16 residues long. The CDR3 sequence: CASPPWGPGTAYEQYF. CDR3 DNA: TGTGCCAGCCCCCCTTGGGGACCCGGGACAGCTTACGAGCAGTACTTC. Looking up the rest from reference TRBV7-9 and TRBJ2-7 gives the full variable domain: DTGVSQNPRHKITKRGQNVTFRCDPISEHNRLYWYRQTLGQGPEFLTYFQNEAQLEKSRLLSDRFSAERPKGSFSTLEIQRTEQGDSAMYLCASPPWGPGTAYEQYFGPGTRLTVT.

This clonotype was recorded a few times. CDR3 protein: CASKQQGGYGYTF. The CDR3 bases are TGTGCCAGCAAACAACAGGGAGGATATGGCTACACCTTC. The V call is TRBV28, the J call TRBJ1-2; possibly TRBD1 for D (6 bases). Germline loops: CDR1 MDHEN, CDR2 SYDVKM. V was clipped by 7 bases and J by 5 bases, with 14 bases between them. The CDR3 covers 13 residues.

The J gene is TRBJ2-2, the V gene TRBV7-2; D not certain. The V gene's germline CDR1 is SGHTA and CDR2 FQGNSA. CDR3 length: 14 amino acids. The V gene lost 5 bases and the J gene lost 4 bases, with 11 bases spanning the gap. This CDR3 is CASSLVEATGELFF. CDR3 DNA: TGTGCCAGCAGCCTCGTTGAAGCCACCGGGGAGCTGTTTTTT.

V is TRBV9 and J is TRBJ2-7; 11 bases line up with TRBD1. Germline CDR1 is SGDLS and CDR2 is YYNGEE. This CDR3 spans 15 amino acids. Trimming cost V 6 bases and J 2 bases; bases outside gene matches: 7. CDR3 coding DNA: TGTGCCAGCAACGATGGGACAGGGGGTGCCTACGAGCAGTACTTC. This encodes CASNDGTGGAYEQYF.

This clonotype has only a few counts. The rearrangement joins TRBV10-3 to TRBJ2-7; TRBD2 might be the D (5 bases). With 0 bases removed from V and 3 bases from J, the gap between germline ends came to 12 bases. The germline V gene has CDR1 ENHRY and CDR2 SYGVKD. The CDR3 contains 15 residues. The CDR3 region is CAISESRPEVYEQYF. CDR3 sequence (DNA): TGTGCCATCAGTGAGTCCCGGCCGGAGGTCTACGAGCAGTACTTC.

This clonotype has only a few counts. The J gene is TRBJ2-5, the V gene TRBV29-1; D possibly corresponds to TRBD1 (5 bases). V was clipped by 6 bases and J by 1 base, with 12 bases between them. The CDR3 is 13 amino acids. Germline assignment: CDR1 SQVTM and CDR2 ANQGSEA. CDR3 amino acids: CSVQTVIQETQYF. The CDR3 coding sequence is TGCAGCGTGCAGACAGTGATCCAAGAGACCCAGTACTTC.

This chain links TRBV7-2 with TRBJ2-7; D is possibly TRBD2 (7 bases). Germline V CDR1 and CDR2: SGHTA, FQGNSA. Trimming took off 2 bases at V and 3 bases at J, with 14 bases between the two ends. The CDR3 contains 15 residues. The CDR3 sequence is CASSLWTAGSYEQYF. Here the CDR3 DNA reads TGTGCCAGCAGCTTATGGACAGCGGGAAGCTACGAGCAGTACTTC.

CDR3 sequence: CASSPGEGTQYF. The CDR3, as DNA: TGTGCCAGCAGTCCGGGGGAGGGGACCCAGTACTTC. This sequence joins TRBV27 and TRBJ2-5, with TRBD2 matching over 7 bases. J lost 7 bases, V lost 5 bases, and 4 bases had no gene match. The length of the CDR3 is 12 residues. Germline loops: CDR1 MNHEY, CDR2 SMNVEV (reference sequence).

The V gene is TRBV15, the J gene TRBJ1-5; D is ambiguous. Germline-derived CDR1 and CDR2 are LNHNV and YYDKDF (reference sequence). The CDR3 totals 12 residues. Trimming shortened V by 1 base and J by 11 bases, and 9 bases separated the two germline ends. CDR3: CATSRGMLAQHF. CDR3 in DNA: TGTGCCACCAGCAGAGGGATGCTGGCCCAGCATTTT.

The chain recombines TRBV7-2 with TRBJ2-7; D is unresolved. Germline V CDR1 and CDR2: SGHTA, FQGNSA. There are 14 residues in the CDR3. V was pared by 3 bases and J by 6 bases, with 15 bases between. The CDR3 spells CASSFYGEGIEQYF. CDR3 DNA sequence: TGTGCCAGCAGCTTTTACGGTGAAGGGATCGAGCAGTACTTC.

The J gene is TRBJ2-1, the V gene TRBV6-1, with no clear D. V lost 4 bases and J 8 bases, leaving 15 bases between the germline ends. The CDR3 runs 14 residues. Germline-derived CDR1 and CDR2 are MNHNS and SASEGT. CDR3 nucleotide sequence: TGTGCCAGCAGTGGTACTGGTTCTTGGGATGAGCAGTTCTTC. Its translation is CASSGTGSWDEQFF.

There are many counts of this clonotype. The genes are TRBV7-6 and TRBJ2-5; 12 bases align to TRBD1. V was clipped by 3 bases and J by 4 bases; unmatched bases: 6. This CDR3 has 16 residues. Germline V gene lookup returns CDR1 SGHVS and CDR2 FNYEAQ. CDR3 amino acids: CASSLGTGGLRETQYF. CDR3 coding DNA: TGTGCCAGCAGCTTGGGGACAGGGGGCTTGAGAGAGACCCAGTACTTC. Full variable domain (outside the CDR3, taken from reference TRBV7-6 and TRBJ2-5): GAGVSQSPRYKVTKRGQDVALRCDPISGHVSLYWYRQALGQGPEFLTYFNYEAQQDKSGLPNDRFSAERPEGSISTLTIQRTEQRDSAMYRCASSLGTGGLRETQYFGPGTRLLVL.

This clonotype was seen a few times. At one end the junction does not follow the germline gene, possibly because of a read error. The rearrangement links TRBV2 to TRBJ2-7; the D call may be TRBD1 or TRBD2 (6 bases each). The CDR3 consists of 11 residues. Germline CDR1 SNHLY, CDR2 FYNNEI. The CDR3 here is CASTEGGTKLF. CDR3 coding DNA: TGTGCCAGCACCGAAGGGGGGACAAAGCTATTC.

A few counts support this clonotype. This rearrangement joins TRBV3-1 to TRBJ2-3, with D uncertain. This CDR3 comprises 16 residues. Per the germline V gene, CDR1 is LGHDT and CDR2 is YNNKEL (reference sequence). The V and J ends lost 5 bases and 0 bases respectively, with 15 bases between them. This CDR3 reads CASSSVPETSTDTQYF. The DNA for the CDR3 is TGTGCCAGCAGCTCAGTGCCAGAGACTAGCACAGATACGCAGTATTTT.

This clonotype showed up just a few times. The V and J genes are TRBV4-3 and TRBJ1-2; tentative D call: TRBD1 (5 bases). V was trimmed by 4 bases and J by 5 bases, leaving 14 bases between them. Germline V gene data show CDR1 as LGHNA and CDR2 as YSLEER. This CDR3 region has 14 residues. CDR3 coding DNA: TGCGCCAGCAGCCCGCTAGGGGTTGGGTATGGCTACACCTTC. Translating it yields CASSPLGVGYGYTF.

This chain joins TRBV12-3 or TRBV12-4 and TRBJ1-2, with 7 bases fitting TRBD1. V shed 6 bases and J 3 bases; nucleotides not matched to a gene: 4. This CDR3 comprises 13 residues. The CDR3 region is CASSTDRDYGYTF. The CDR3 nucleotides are TGTGCCAGCAGCACTGACAGGGACTATGGCTACACCTTC.

The CDR3 loop is CASSGGQGAQEQYF. In DNA form, the CDR3 reads TGTGCCAGCAGCGGGGGACAGGGGGCGCAAGAGCAGTACTTC. V usage is TRBV9 and J usage is TRBJ2-7, with TRBD1 identical over 12 bases. The CDR3 has 14 amino acids. V dropped 3 bases and J dropped 7; count of bases not matched to a gene: 5. Germline V lookup: CDR1 SGDLS, CDR2 YYNGEE.

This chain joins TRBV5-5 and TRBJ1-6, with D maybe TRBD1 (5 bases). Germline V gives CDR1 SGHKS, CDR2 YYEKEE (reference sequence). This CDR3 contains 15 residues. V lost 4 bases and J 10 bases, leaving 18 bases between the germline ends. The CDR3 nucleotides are TGTGCCAGCAGCCCGTGGACCCCTGAGGGGTCACCCCTCCACTTT. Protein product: CASSPWTPEGSPLHF.

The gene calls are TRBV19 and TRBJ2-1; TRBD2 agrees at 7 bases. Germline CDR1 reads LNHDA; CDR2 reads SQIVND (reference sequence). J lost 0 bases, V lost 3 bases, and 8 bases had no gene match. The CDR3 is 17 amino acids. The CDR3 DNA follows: TGTGCCAGTAGTATGGGAGGGCTACTCAGCTCCTACAATGAGCAGTTCTTC. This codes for CASSMGGLLSSYNEQFF.